Following are 24 T cell receptor beta chains from one sample sequenced in a study of immune evolution from preneoplasia to lung adenocarcinoma. Method: immunoSEQ multiplex PCR; TCRdb's copy keeps in-frame clones and lacks some. The table records under 45,000 clones, roughly 80% of them present only once. Material: FFPE invasive lung adenocarcinoma tissue. Receptor source: a person aged 55 to 69 with lung adenocarcinoma.

The count of this clone is one. The chain is built from TRBV10-3 and TRBJ1-2; D possibly corresponds to TRBD1 (5 bases). The CDR3 contains 13 residues. CDR1 is ENHRY and CDR2 is SYGVKD in the germline V gene. Trimming removed 8 bases from V and 5 bases from J, with 15 bases in between. The CDR3 bases are TGTGCCATCGGGGGACGGGAAGTTTATGGCTACACCTTC. Translated: CAIGGREVYGYTF.

The chain uses TRBV9 and TRBJ2-1, with TRBD1 identical over 7 bases. The CDR3 has 15 residues. V was clipped by 0 bases and J by 5 bases; unmatched bases: 5. The germline V gene encodes CDR1 SGDLS and CDR2 YYNGEE. Written as DNA, the CDR3 is TGTGCCAGCAGCGTAGGGACAGGCCCAAACAATGAGCAGTTCTTC. It yields the protein CASSVGTGPNNEQFF.

The chain uses TRBV18 and TRBJ1-1; D perhaps matches TRBD1 (5 bases). Trimming shortened V by 3 bases and J by 1 base, and 9 bases separated the two germline ends. The CDR3 consists of 14 residues. The germline V gene has CDR1 KGHSH and CDR2 LQKENI. CDR3 sequence (DNA): TGTGCCAGCTCACCCCCAACAGGGAACACTGAAGCTTTCTTT. The encoded protein is CASSPPTGNTEAFF. Combining the CDR3 with reference TRBV18 and TRBJ1-1 gives the whole variable domain NAGVMQNPRHLVRRRGQEARLRCSPMKGHSHVYWYRQLPEEGLKFMVYLQKENIIDESGMPKERFSAEFPKEGPSILRIQQVVRGDSAAYFCASSPPTGNTEAFFGQGTRLTVV.

The chain has TRBV28 and TRBJ1-2; TRBD1 matches 7 bases. Germline lookup yields CDR1 MDHEN and CDR2 SYDVKM. The CDR3 spans 12 residues. Unmatched junction bases numbered 4, after V lost 8 bases and J lost 4 bases. The DNA of the CDR3 is TGTGCCAGCGGAGGGGGCGGCTATGGCTACACCTTC. Its protein is CASGGGGYGYTF.

The rearrangement links TRBV5-4 to TRBJ1-4; TRBD1 might be the D (5 bases). CDR3 size: 13 residues. Germline assignment: CDR1 SGHNT and CDR2 YYREEE (reference sequence). Trimming stripped 1 base from V and 8 bases from J, with 9 bases between. CDR3 sequence reads: CASSLWDGEKLFF. CDR3 nucleotides: TGTGCCAGCAGCTTGTGGGACGGAGAAAAACTGTTTTTT. Full variable domain (remainder filled in from reference TRBV5-4 and TRBJ1-4): ETGVTQSPTHLIKTRGQQVTLRCSSQSGHNTVSWYQQALGQGPQFIFQYYREEENGRGNFPPRFSGLQFPNYSSELNVNALELDDSALYLCASSLWDGEKLFFGSGTQLSVL.

V and J are TRBV7-2 and TRBJ2-2; the D gene is possibly TRBD2 (5 bases). Germline V gives CDR1 SGHTA, CDR2 FQGNSA. The length of the CDR3 is 17 residues. V lost 2 bases to trimming and J lost 4 bases, with 17 bases between them. This CDR3 reads CASSLFGVGSGTGELFF. The CDR3 coding sequence is TGTGCCAGCAGCTTATTCGGGGTTGGGAGTGGCACCGGGGAGCTGTTTTTT.

This chain uses TRBV6-1 with TRBJ2-3; TRBD1 might be the D (7 bases). V was trimmed by 4 bases and J by 6 bases, leaving 14 bases between them. The CDR3 covers 14 residues. Germline V CDR1 and CDR2: MNHNS, SASEGT. In DNA form, the CDR3 reads TGTGCCAGCAGTGCCGGAGGGGGCGCGGATACGCAGTATTTT. Protein: CASSAGGGADTQYF.

The J gene is TRBJ2-1, the V gene TRBV19, with D unresolved. The CDR3 runs to 13 residues. Germline V gene data show CDR1 as LNHDA and CDR2 as SQIVND (reference sequence). V gave up 3 bases and J gave up 4 bases, with 7 bases separating them. The CDR3 protein is CASSMVIYNEQFF. DNA for the CDR3: TGTGCCAGTAGTATGGTGATTTACAATGAGCAGTTCTTC.

The J gene is TRBJ2-7, the V gene TRBV4-3; TRBD1 agrees at 10 bases. V lost 1 base, J lost 6 bases, and 9 bases stayed unmatched. This CDR3 has 16 residues. Germline values: CDR1 LGHNA, CDR2 YSLEER. The CDR3 nucleotides are TGCGCCAGCAGCCAAGGAAGCGGACAGGGGGAGTCCGAGCAGTACTTC. This sequence encodes CASSQGSGQGESEQYF.

This clone was observed a handful of times. The chain uses TRBV2 and TRBJ2-2; D not resolved. The CDR3 runs to 14 residues. The V end lost 2 bases, the J end lost 1 base, and 5 bases lay between the germline ends. Germline V lookup: CDR1 SNHLY, CDR2 FYNNEI. This CDR3 reads CASSETRNTGELFF. The DNA of the CDR3 is TGTGCCAGCAGTGAAACCAGGAACACCGGGGAGCTGTTTTTT. Full variable domain (missing parts from reference TRBV2 and TRBJ2-2): EPEVTQTPSHQVTQMGQEVILRCVPISNHLYFYWYRQILGQKVEFLVSFYNNEISEKSEIFDDQFSVERPDGSNFTLKIRSTKLEDSAMYFCASSETRNTGELFFGEGSRLTVL.

Only one count was recorded for this clone. The J gene is TRBJ2-3, the V gene TRBV11-2; TRBD2 agrees at 10 bases. CDR3 length: 15 residues. Germline V gene sequence: CDR1 SGHAT, CDR2 FQNNGV. V gave up 5 bases and J gave up 3 bases; unmatched junction bases: 5. The CDR3 coding sequence is TGTGCCAGCAGCCACGGGACTAGCGCTACAGATACGCAGTATTTT. As protein: CASSHGTSATDTQYF. The full variable domain, rest sourced from reference TRBV11-2 and TRBJ2-3, is EAGVAQSPRYKIIEKRQSVAFWCNPISGHATLYWYQQILGQGPKLLIQFQNNGVVDDSQLPKDRFSAERLKGVDSTLKIQPAKLEDSAVYLCASSHGTSATDTQYFGPGTRLTVL.

The chain is built from TRBV4-1 and TRBJ2-3; D gene uncertain. Trimming took off 5 bases at V and 2 bases at J, with 11 bases between the two ends. The CDR3 loop spans 14 amino acids. From germline, CDR1 is MGHRA and CDR2 YSYEKL. The DNA of the CDR3 is TGCGCCAGCAGCAAGGCAGTTAACACAGATACGCAGTATTTT. Translated: CASSKAVNTDTQYF.

The V gene is TRBV11-2, the J gene TRBJ2-1; perhaps TRBD2 as D (5 bases). Germline lookup yields CDR1 SGHAT and CDR2 FQNNGV. Trimming stripped 1 base from V and 16 bases from J, with 20 bases between. The CDR3 has 14 amino acids. CDR3 amino acids: CASSLAPWVGEIFF. CDR3 nucleotides: TGTGCCAGCAGCTTAGCCCCCTGGGTGGGAGAGATTTTCTTC.

The chain is built from TRBV9 and TRBJ2-7; D is undetermined. The CDR3 is 15 amino acids. The germline V and J ends were trimmed by 0 bases and 6 bases, with 16 bases remaining between them. CDR1 and CDR2 from the germline V gene are SGDLS and YYNGEE. DNA for the CDR3: TGTGCCAGCAGCGTAGATTCTGGCCTCTCGGGCGAGCAGTACTTC. This sequence encodes CASSVDSGLSGEQYF.

This chain connects TRBV12-5 to TRBJ2-3; 9 positions agree with TRBD2. CDR3 length: 15 amino acids. V lost 6 bases to trimming and J lost 4 bases; unmatched junction nucleotides: 8. Germline CDR1 is LGHNT and CDR2 is FRNRAP. In DNA form, the CDR3 reads TGTGCTAGTGGCCCCCCTAGCGGGGAGCCAGATACGCAGTATTTT. Translating it yields CASGPPSGEPDTQYF.

The count of this clone is one. V usage is TRBV28 and J usage is TRBJ1-1; TRBD1 agrees at 9 bases. The CDR3 covers 15 residues. Germline-derived CDR1 and CDR2 are MDHEN and SYDVKM. The ends lost 5 bases at V and 4 bases at J; junction bases unmatched: 8. The CDR3 DNA follows: TGTGCCAGCAGTCCCCGGGACAGGGTTTCCACTGAAGCTTTCTTT. It yields the protein CASSPRDRVSTEAFF.

V and J are TRBV5-1 and TRBJ1-1, with D uncertain. CDR1 is SGHRS and CDR2 is YFSETQ in the germline V gene. Between the trimmed V and J ends, which lost 5 bases and 1 base, there was a span of 6 bases. This CDR3 contains 12 residues. CDR3 DNA: TGCGCCAGCAGTGAGCCGAACACTGAAGCTTTCTTT. Translation: CASSEPNTEAFF.

This sequence joins TRBV23-1 and TRBJ2-1; the D gene is possibly TRBD1 (7 bases). TRBV23-1 is noted as an ORF with a role that remains uncertain. The V and J ends lost 5 bases and 1 base respectively, with 21 bases between them. CDR3 length: 18 residues. The DNA for the CDR3 is TGCGCCAGCAGTAACCGGGACAGCAATCGGGAGTCCTACAATGAGCAGTTCTTC. Its protein product is CASSNRDSNRESYNEQFF.

The chain joins TRBV7-6 to TRBJ2-3; maybe TRBD2 (6 bases). This CDR3 comprises 15 residues. The germline V gene has CDR1 SGHVS and CDR2 FNYEAQ. Trimming removed 1 base from V and 0 bases from J, with 8 bases in between. The CDR3 reads CASSLGGTSTDTQYF. The CDR3 coding sequence is TGTGCCAGCAGCTTAGGAGGGACTAGCACAGATACGCAGTATTTT.

The rearrangement uses TRBV28 and TRBJ2-2; perhaps TRBD2 as D (5 bases). The CDR3 loop spans 15 amino acids. Germline V gives CDR1 MDHEN, CDR2 SYDVKM. Trimming shortened V by 2 bases and J by 4 bases, and 11 bases separated the two germline ends. CDR3: CASSLHGSGTGELFF. For the CDR3, the DNA is TGTGCCAGCAGTTTACATGGGAGTGGCACCGGGGAGCTGTTTTTT.

The V and J genes are TRBV18 and TRBJ1-2, with 7 positions matching TRBD1. Trimming at V came to 2 bases and at J to 5 bases, leaving 11 bases not matched to a gene. The CDR3 covers 16 residues. Per the germline V gene, CDR1 is KGHSH and CDR2 is LQKENI. The CDR3 nucleotides read TGTGCCAGCTCACCAACGGGACAGTCTCTATTGTATGGCTACACCTTC. Translating gives CASSPTGQSLLYGYTF.

The chain carries TRBV6-4 and TRBJ2-1; 8 nucleotides line up with TRBD2. Looked up from germline, CDR1 is MRHNA and CDR2 is SNTAGT. This CDR3 has 14 amino acids. V shed 5 bases and J 8 bases; nucleotides not matched to a gene: 8. Here the CDR3 reads CASSSGSGGDEQFF. CDR3 DNA sequence: TGTGCCAGCAGTAGCGGGAGTGGGGGCGATGAGCAGTTCTTC.

The rearrangement uses TRBV7-2 and TRBJ1-2; 7 bases are a match to TRBD1. Germline CDR1 reads SGHTA; CDR2 reads FQGNSA. The trim removed 5 bases at V and 8 bases at J, leaving 8 bases unmatched. The CDR3 totals 13 residues. CDR3: CASSAQGGLGYTF. For the CDR3, the DNA is TGTGCCAGCAGCGCCCAGGGGGGTCTGGGCTACACCTTC.

The V and J genes are TRBV18 and TRBJ2-7; tentatively, D is TRBD1 or TRBD2 (5 bases each). The CDR3 spans 16 residues. Germline lookup yields CDR1 KGHSH and CDR2 LQKENI. Trimming cost V 1 base and J 6 bases, with 19 bases left between them. CDR3 sequence: CASSPQSHGGVGEQYF. The CDR3 region has the DNA TGTGCCAGCTCACCACAGAGCCATGGGGGAGTCGGCGAGCAGTACTTC.